These 3 T cell receptor beta chains came from one sample sequenced in a study of cytotoxic CD8 clonotypes in ibrutinib-treated CLL. Using immunoSEQ multiplex PCR, the repertoire was profiled, and TCRdb retains in-frame clones only, with some absent. The repertoire consists of fewer than 4,500 clones, with 83% occurring once and the leading ten covering approximately 20%. Here the sequenced sample was PBMCs, taken before ibrutinib treatment. All receptors derive from a human donor with chronic lymphocytic leukemia.

The chain joins TRBV4-2 to TRBJ2-1; 10 bases are shared with TRBD1. The germline gives CDR1 LGHNA, CDR2 YNFKEQ. There are 15 residues in the CDR3. Losses at the gene ends were 1 base for V and 8 bases for J; bases not matched to a gene: 5. The CDR3 DNA reads TGTGCCAGCAGCCAAGGGGACAGGGGCCCCCATGAGCAGTTCTTC. The encoded protein is CASSQGDRGPHEQFF.

The genes are TRBV9 and TRBJ2-3, with D hard to call. This CDR3 comprises 13 residues. Trimming left V 3 bases short and J 3 bases short, with 8 bases between. Germline V lookup: CDR1 SGDLS, CDR2 YYNGEE. CDR3 loop: CASSALRTDTQYF. Written as DNA, the CDR3 is TGTGCCAGCAGCGCGCTGAGAACAGATACGCAGTATTTT.

The rearrangement uses TRBV6-1 and TRBJ1-2; 8 positions agree with TRBD1. The V and J ends lost 8 bases and 8 bases, in that order; junction bases with no gene match: 19. Germline CDR1 MNHNS, CDR2 SASEGT. CDR3 length: 16 residues. CDR3 nucleotide sequence: TGTGCCAGCCGTGGGCGCTCGTCAGGGGGCCCAGGGGGCTACACCTTC. Protein product: CASRGRSSGGPGGYTF.